The 9 T cell receptor beta chains listed next were all sequenced from one sample in a study of blood T cell repertoires in COVID-19. The repertoire was sequenced with immunoSEQ multiplex PCR; TCRdb's copy has only in-frame clones and lacks some. Seen here are about 240,000 clones, approximately 86% observed once, and the top ten hold 6% to 9%. Sequenced sample: peripheral blood. The receptors originated from a woman in her sixties or seventies with active or convalescent COVID-19.

The chain recombines TRBV3-1 (or the pseudogene TRBV3-2) with TRBJ2-5; 8 positions match TRBD2. The CDR3 consists of 16 residues. The V segment lost 0 bases and the J segment 7 bases; nucleotides outside the gene matches: 10. Looked up from germline, CDR1 is LGHDT and CDR2 is YNNKEL (reference sequence). The DNA for the CDR3 is TGTGCCAGCAGCCAAGAGGCGGGGGGCCTCCCGGGGACCCAGTACTTC. This translates into CASSQEAGGLPGTQYF.

The chain employs TRBV19 and TRBJ2-7; 8 bases are shared with TRBD1. Germline-derived CDR1 and CDR2 are LNHDA and SQIVND (reference sequence). This CDR3 contains 13 residues. J was trimmed by 2 bases and V by 8 bases; bases with no gene match: 5. The DNA of the CDR3 is TGTGCCAGTGGACCGACAGGGGCCTACGAGCAGTACTTC. It yields the protein CASGPTGAYEQYF.

The chain has TRBV9 and TRBJ2-7; the D gene is possibly TRBD2 (5 bases). CDR1 is SGDLS and CDR2 is YYNGEE in the germline V gene. Trimming left V 0 bases short and J 4 bases short, with 14 bases between. This CDR3 has 15 residues. CDR3 region: CASSVGYSPGYEQYF. The CDR3, as DNA: TGTGCCAGCAGCGTAGGGTACTCCCCGGGGTACGAGCAGTACTTC. The variable domain in full, completed from reference TRBV9 and TRBJ2-7, reads DSGVTQTPKHLITATGQRVTLRCSPRSGDLSVYWYQQSLDQGLQFLIQYYNGEERAKGNILERFSAQQFPDLHSELNLSSLELGDSALYFCASSVGYSPGYEQYFGPGTRLTVT.

The chain couples TRBV4-3 to TRBJ2-2; 9 nucleotides match TRBD1. The CDR3 is 15 amino acids. Germline-derived CDR1 and CDR2 are LGHNA and YSLEER. Trimming cost V 4 bases and J 5 bases; bases outside gene matches: 5. CDR3 sequence reads: CASSRTGEGTGELFF. Here the CDR3 DNA reads TGCGCCAGCAGCCGGACAGGGGAAGGAACCGGGGAGCTGTTTTTT.

V is TRBV7-6 and J is TRBJ2-7; D not resolved. The CDR3 runs 12 residues. CDR1 SGHVS and CDR2 FNYEAQ come from the germline V gene. V was shortened by 8 bases and J by 0 bases, with 8 bases between the two germline ends. The CDR3 spells CASAGTSYEQYF. Here the CDR3 DNA reads TGTGCCAGCGCAGGTACCTCCTACGAGCAGTACTTC.

This clone has a single count. The chain couples TRBV29-1 to TRBJ1-4; TRBD1 might be the D (5 bases). Per germline, CDR1 SQVTM and CDR2 ANQGSEA. The length of the CDR3 is 15 residues. V gave up 4 bases and J gave up 11 bases, with 23 bases separating them. CDR3 residues: CSVVIGTGGNGKLFF. The CDR3 DNA reads TGCAGCGTTGTAATCGGAACAGGTGGAAATGGTAAACTGTTTTTT.

This chain links TRBV3-1 (or the pseudogene TRBV3-2) with TRBJ2-2, with 7 bases fitting TRBD2. The length of the CDR3 is 20 residues. V was clipped by 1 base and J by 3 bases; unmatched bases: 17. CDR1 is LGHDT and CDR2 is YNNKEL in the germline V gene (reference sequence). The CDR3 bases are TGTGCCAGCAGCCAAGTTGAAGTTGCTAGCGGTTCACACTACACCGGGGAGCTGTTTTTT. This gives the protein CASSQVEVASGSHYTGELFF.

J is TRBJ1-2 and V is TRBV18; 10 bases are a match to TRBD1. Trimming cost V 3 bases and J 4 bases; bases outside gene matches: 8. Germline values: CDR1 KGHSH, CDR2 LQKENI. The CDR3 spans 16 residues. The DNA for the CDR3 is TGTGCCAGCTCACCTCTTTCGACAGGGGGCACCTATGGCTACACCTTC. It encodes CASSPLSTGGTYGYTF. The full variable domain, completed using reference TRBV18 and TRBJ1-2, is NAGVMQNPRHLVRRRGQEARLRCSPMKGHSHVYWYRQLPEEGLKFMVYLQKENIIDESGMPKERFSAEFPKEGPSILRIQQVVRGDSAAYFCASSPLSTGGTYGYTFGSGTRLTVV.

V usage is TRBV2 and J usage is TRBJ2-2, with 7 nucleotides matching TRBD1. The germline CDR1 and CDR2 sequences are SNHLY and FYNNEI. The J segment lost 0 bases and the V segment lost 8 bases, leaving 9 bases of the junction unmatched. The CDR3 consists of 16 residues. The CDR3 DNA is TGTGCCAGCGTAACCTGGGGACAGTCGAACACCGGGGAGCTGTTTTTT. This codes for CASVTWGQSNTGELFF.